The T cell receptor (beta chain) described here comes from a study of shared clonotypes between healthy human individuals. A word on this clone: Its target is not known.

Study processing details: Filtering differed for immunoSEQ, which gave only junction sequences without quality scores. Clones were read by immunoSEQ multiplex PCR, and TCRdb kept only the in-frame ones, dropping some. The V and J calls and the clone size are those of that table, but D and trimming were determined from the DNA. The sample holds around 1.5 million clones, approximately 98% seen once. Study-wide results and caveats: Tissue TCR repertoires likely differ from these blood-only repertoires. Richness estimates generally favored naive over memory subsets. Around 5.3% of naive CD4 clonotypes were shared across several donors.

CDR1 and CDR2 (germline): SGHNT, YYREEE (reference sequence). The CDR3 has 13 residues. V dropped 3 bases and J dropped 6 bases, with 11 bases sitting between them. Sequencing was done on a sample of naive CD4+ T cells sorted from blood. The subset was: CD45RA+ positively selected. The TCR comes from a man aged 25 to 40 in good health. The rearrangement uses TRBV5-4 and TRBJ2-3; D is perhaps TRBD2 (5 bases). The CDR3 DNA follows: TGTGCCAGCAGCTCTAGCATATCCGATACGCAGTATTTT. Translation: CASSSSISDTQYF.